Reported below is one T cell receptor (beta chain). The sample comes from a study of blood T cell repertoires in COVID-19. Original analysis: Using reference gene primer amplification, nucleated cell counts were estimated. Sequenced by immunoSEQ multiplex PCR; TCRdb stores in-frame clones only, minus some. That table gives V, J and clone size, and the DNA gave D and trimming. In the table there are around 300,000 clones, 80% to 90% of which are singletons. This CDR3 contains 19 residues. Germline CDR1 SGDLS, CDR2 YYNGEE. J gave up 1 base and V 1 base, and 7 bases lay outside the gene matches. Sequenced input: PBMCs or T cells enriched from blood (not recorded which). This rearrangement joins TRBV9 to TRBJ2-3, with 15 bases lining up with TRBD2. This TCR derives from a woman aged 18-35 years who had recovered from COVID-19. The CDR3 spells CASSVPGLAGGPGTDTQYF. The DNA of the CDR3 is TGTGCCAGCAGCGTACCTGGACTAGCGGGGGGGCCGGGCACAGATACGCAGTATTTT.